The 15 T cell receptor beta chains reported below all come from one sample, sequenced in a study of T cells in Graves' hyperthyroidism and ophthalmopathy. RNA transcripts provided the source from which TCR beta CDR3 regions were amplified. The HTBI primer set drove a first-round RT-PCR of the TCR CDR3. One entry per CDR3 protein results from TCRdb running MiXCR on the multiplex PCR reads. The table shows 400,000 to 450,000 distinct CDR3 sequences, with 14% to 15% occurring only once. Sequencing was performed on blood. The source is a man between 18 and 35 years old with Graves' ophthalmopathy.

The chain has TRBV19 and TRBJ2-1, with 8 bases lining up with TRBD2. Per germline, CDR1 LNHDA and CDR2 SQIVND (reference sequence). The CDR3 is 14 amino acids. With V trimmed by 6 bases and J by 3 bases, 4 bases remained unmatched. The CDR3: CASRETSDYNEQFF. The DNA for the CDR3 is TGTGCCAGTAGAGAGACTAGCGACTACAATGAGCAGTTCTTC.

This clonotype was picked up many times. The chain uses TRBV3-1 and TRBJ2-7; TRBD1 agrees at 8 bases. V lost 4 bases, J lost 4 bases, and 9 bases stayed unmatched. The germline gives CDR1 LGHDT, CDR2 YNNKEL (reference sequence). The CDR3 consists of 15 residues. CDR3 residues: CASSRGLQGAYEQYF. The DNA for the CDR3 is TGTGCCAGCAGCCGGGGGCTGCAGGGGGCTTACGAGCAGTACTTC.

This clonotype has more than one count but fewer than ten. This sequence may be a read error, since a much larger clone differs from it by one base. The CDR3 protein is CATSDFASGYGYEQYF. CDR3 DNA: TGTGCCACCAGTGATTTCGCTAGCGGATATGGCTATGAGCAGTACTTC. The chain couples TRBV24-1 to TRBJ2-7; 7 bases are shared with TRBD2. The CDR3 covers 16 residues. V lost 1 base and J lost 7; bases outside the gene matches: 12. Germline assignment: CDR1 KGHDR and CDR2 SFDVKD.

Only a few counts were recorded for this clonotype. Since a much larger clone is just one base distant, this may be a read error. The J gene is TRBJ1-1, the V gene TRBV7-9, with unresolved D. Germline loops: CDR1 SEHNR, CDR2 FQNEAQ (reference sequence). V lost 11 bases and J lost 3, with 13 bases in between. The CDR3 spans 12 residues. The CDR3 region is CAGAFEDTEAFF. CDR3 coding DNA: TGTGCCGGCGCATTTGAGGACACTGAAGCTTTCTTT.

This clonotype was seen at least ten times. The rearrangement joins TRBV6-6 to TRBJ1-1; D unclear. Germline CDR1 reads MNHNY; CDR2 reads SVGAGI (reference sequence). The length of the CDR3 is 13 residues. With 2 bases removed from V and 4 bases from J, the gap between germline ends came to 8 bases. The CDR3 DNA reads as TGTGCCAGCAGTTACGGAGGGCCCACTGAAGCTTTCTTT. Its translation is CASSYGGPTEAFF.

The chain uses TRBV14 and TRBJ1-2, with unresolved D. Per the germline V gene, CDR1 is SGHDN and CDR2 is FVKESK. Trimming removed 1 base at V and 6 bases at J, with 15 bases between. There are 15 residues in the CDR3. In DNA, the CDR3 is TGTGCCAGCAGCCAAGGGATCCTACGGTCCCATGGCTACACCTTC. This sequence encodes CASSQGILRSHGYTF. The variable domain in full, completed from reference TRBV14 and TRBJ1-2, reads EAGVTQFPSHSVIEKGQTVTLRCDPISGHDNLYWYRRVMGKEIKFLLHFVKESKQDESGMPNNRFLAERTGGTYSTLKVQPAELEDSGVYFCASSQGILRSHGYTFGSGTRLTVV.

This clonotype was recorded at least ten times. The J gene is TRBJ2-7, the V gene TRBV5-1; unclear D gene. Germline V gene sequence: CDR1 SGHRS, CDR2 YFSETQ. V lost 0 bases to trimming and J lost 0 bases, with 10 bases between them. The CDR3 runs 15 residues. This CDR3 reads CASSLGLLPSYEQYF. CDR3 DNA sequence: TGCGCCAGCAGCTTGGGACTTCTCCCCTCCTACGAGCAGTACTTC. The full variable domain, in which reference TRBV5-1 and TRBJ2-7 provide the parts outside the CDR3, is KAGVTQTPRYLIKTRGQQVTLSCSPISGHRSVSWYQQTPGQGLQFLFEYFSETQRNKGNFPGRFSGRQFSNSRSEMNVSTLELGDSALYLCASSLGLLPSYEQYFGPGTRLTVT.

The chain carries TRBV5-1 and TRBJ2-7; 8 bases match TRBD1. J was trimmed by 5 bases and V by 0 bases; bases with no gene match: 4. Germline V lookup: CDR1 SGHRS, CDR2 YFSETQ. This CDR3 is built from 14 residues. This CDR3 reads CASSLGMTGDEQYF. DNA for the CDR3: TGCGCCAGCAGCTTGGGGATGACAGGGGACGAGCAGTACTTC.

The chain uses TRBV2 and TRBJ2-2; 12 bases are a match to TRBD2. V lost 4 bases, J lost 9 bases, and 12 bases stayed unmatched. From germline, CDR1 is SNHLY and CDR2 FYNNEI. There are 17 residues in the CDR3. The CDR3 sequence: CASSVGLAGGQSRELFF. In nucleotides, the CDR3 is TGTGCCAGCAGTGTTGGCCTAGCGGGGGGGCAGTCCCGGGAGCTGTTTTTT. The full variable domain, its missing parts supplied by reference TRBV2 and TRBJ2-2, is EPEVTQTPSHQVTQMGQEVILRCVPISNHLYFYWYRQILGQKVEFLVSFYNNEISEKSEIFDDQFSVERPDGSNFTLKIRSTKLEDSAMYFCASSVGLAGGQSRELFFGEGSRLTVL.

The chain combines TRBV20-1 with TRBJ2-7; tentatively, D is TRBD2 (5 bases). CDR1 is DFQATT and CDR2 is SNEGSKA in the germline V gene (reference sequence). Trimming shortened V by 3 bases and J by 2 bases, and 14 bases separated the two germline ends. The CDR3 runs to 14 residues. CDR3 coding DNA: TGCAGTGCTAGTAAAACTAGTATAACCTACGAGCAGTACTTC. Encoded protein: CSASKTSITYEQYF.

This chain joins TRBV5-1 and TRBJ2-7; no clear D. Trimming shortened V by 4 bases and J by 3 bases, and 20 bases separated the two germline ends. Germline lookup yields CDR1 SGHRS and CDR2 YFSETQ. CDR3 length: 16 amino acids. The DNA of the CDR3 is TGCGCCAGCAGCCAAGATAAGGCTGGGGAAGGCTACGAGCAGTACTTC. It is translated as CASSQDKAGEGYEQYF.

This clonotype was detected ten times or more. V gene TRBV11-1 combines with J gene TRBJ2-1; D gene uncertain. This CDR3 comprises 15 residues. Germline V gene data show CDR1 as SGHAT and CDR2 as FQDESV (reference sequence). V was clipped by 0 bases and J by 3 bases, with 9 bases between them. The CDR3 DNA is TGTGCCAGCAGCTTAGCAGGCGGCCTCTACAATGAGCAGTTCTTC. Its translation is CASSLAGGLYNEQFF.

This chain connects TRBV10-2 to TRBJ2-5, with 12 nucleotides matching TRBD2. Germline values: CDR1 WSHSY, CDR2 SAAADI. The CDR3 has 14 amino acids. J lost 5 bases, V lost 6 bases, and 4 bases had no gene match. This chain's CDR3 is CASRASGRAETQYF. The CDR3, as DNA: TGCGCCAGCAGGGCTAGCGGGAGGGCGGAGACCCAGTACTTC.

Notes on this clonotype: This may be a read error, as it is one base from a much larger clone. The genes are TRBV29-1 and TRBJ1-2; tentative D call: TRBD1 (6 bases). The V end was cut by 4 bases, the J end by 7 bases, with 16 bases between. CDR3 length: 13 residues. Germline lookup yields CDR1 SQVTM and CDR2 ANQGSEA. The CDR3 coding sequence is TGCAGCGTTGCCGAGGGGGGCGGGTCTGGCTACACCTTC. As protein: CSVAEGGGSGYTF.

This rearrangement joins TRBV7-2 to TRBJ2-1, with TRBD2 matching 13 bases. The germline gives CDR1 SGHTA, CDR2 FQGNSA. The CDR3 has 16 residues. After removal of 1 base from V and 9 bases from J, the junction contained 6 bases not matched to a gene. Here the CDR3 DNA reads TGTGCCAGCAGCTTAGAGGGGACTAGCGGGAACACTGAGCAGTTCTTC. Encoded protein: CASSLEGTSGNTEQFF.